This paragraph covers one TCR beta chain sequence. This entry is derived from a study of shared clonotypes between healthy human individuals. Donors were Caucasian adults residing in Nashville, Tennessee, USA. Deep was the level at which the assay was run. Here immunoSEQ multiplex PCR was the method, and the copy in TCRdb shows in-frame clones only, minus some. The profile covers roughly 700,000 clones, with less than 95% appearing a single time and 34% taken by the ten largest. The sample taken for sequencing was memory CD8+ T cells from PBMCs. Sample subset: CD45RO+ cells pooled with CCR7-negative TemRA cells. This receptor was identified in a young man in good health. Some clones in this sample may be carry-over from other donors' samples.

CDR3 protein: CASSSWTSGSENEQFF. The CDR3 DNA follows: TGTGCCAGCAGTTCCTGGACTAGCGGGAGTGAGAATGAGCAGTTCTTC. This chain uses TRBV27 with TRBJ2-1, with 13 bases aligning to TRBD2. V was pared by 4 bases and J by 7 bases, with 7 bases of the junction left unmatched. Per the germline V gene, CDR1 is MNHEY and CDR2 is SMNVEV (reference sequence). The CDR3 sequence is 16 residues long.